The rows below give T cell receptor beta chains drawn from one sample of a study of cytomegalovirus exposure and HLA in healthy donors. Clones were sequenced by immunoSEQ multiplex PCR, and TCRdb holds only the in-frame ones, with some missing. The table lists 150,000 to 200,000 clones, 75% to 90% of them singletons. What was sequenced was PBMCs. The receptor set was obtained from a man in his fifties in good health and CMV-seropositive. The CDR3 runs from the conserved cysteine through the conserved F or W. A D gene is named only where the DNA matches it firmly. Some rows mark clone size as missing; the rest say once, few, many or name a class of expanded clone.

V gene	D gene	clone size	J gene	CDR3 protein	CDR3 DNA
TRBV5-1	TRBD1	once	TRBJ2-3	CASSSWTGRTDTQYF	TGCGCCAGCAGCTCATGGACAGGACGCACAGATACGCAGTATTTT
TRBV6-1	-	-	TRBJ1-4	CASSKGDPNEKLFF	TGTGCCAGCAGTAAGGGGGACCCTAATGAAAAACTGTTTTTT
TRBV5-1	TRBD2	-	TRBJ2-7	CASSWEPGLGIYEQYF	TGCGCCAGCAGCTGGGAACCGGGACTAGGAATCTACGAGCAGTACTTC
TRBV11-2	TRBD2	-	TRBJ2-7	CASSLLLAGVPGEQYF	TGTGCCAGCAGCTTACTCCTAGCGGGAGTCCCGGGGGAGCAGTACTTC
TRBV27	TRBD2	-	TRBJ2-3	CASSLAGEFTDTQYF	TGTGCCAGCAGTTTAGCGGGGGAGTTCACAGATACGCAGTATTTT
TRBV4-3	TRBD1	few	TRBJ1-4	CASSQDYGGGGEKLFF	TGCGCCAGCAGCCAAGACTACGGAGGGGGCGGCGAAAAACTGTTTTTT
TRBV6-5	TRBD2	-	TRBJ2-7	CASTYGGEYEQYF	TGTGCCAGCACCTACGGGGGGGAATACGAGCAGTACTTC
TRBV19	-	few	TRBJ1-2	CASSFRAGNYGYTF	TGTGCCAGTAGTTTCCGGGCAGGGAACTATGGCTACACCTTC
TRBV18	-	-	TRBJ1-1	CASSPDRQLEAFF	TGTGCCAGCTCACCTGACAGGCAGCTTGAAGCTTTCTTT
TRBV4-3	-	-	TRBJ1-6	CASSQVPLTGEGSSYNSPLHF	TGCGCCAGCAGCCAAGTCCCATTAACGGGGGAGGGAAGCTCCTATAATTCACCCCTCCACTTT
TRBV7-2	-	-	TRBJ2-3	CASSLRRGPLDTQYF	TGTGCCAGCAGCTTAAGGAGGGGGCCCCTCGATACGCAGTATTTT